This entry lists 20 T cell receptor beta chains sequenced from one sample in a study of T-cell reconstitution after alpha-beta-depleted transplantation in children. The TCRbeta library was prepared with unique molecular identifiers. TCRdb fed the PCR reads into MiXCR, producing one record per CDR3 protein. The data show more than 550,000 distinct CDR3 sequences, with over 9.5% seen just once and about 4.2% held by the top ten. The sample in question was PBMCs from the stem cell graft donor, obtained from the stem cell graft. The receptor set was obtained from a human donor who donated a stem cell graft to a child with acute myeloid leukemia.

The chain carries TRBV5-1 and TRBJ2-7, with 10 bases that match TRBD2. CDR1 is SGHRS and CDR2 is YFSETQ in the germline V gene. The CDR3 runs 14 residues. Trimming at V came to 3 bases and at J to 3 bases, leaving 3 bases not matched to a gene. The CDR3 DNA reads TGCGCCAGCAGCTCGGGGACTAGCGTCTACGAGCAGTACTTC. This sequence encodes CASSSGTSVYEQYF.

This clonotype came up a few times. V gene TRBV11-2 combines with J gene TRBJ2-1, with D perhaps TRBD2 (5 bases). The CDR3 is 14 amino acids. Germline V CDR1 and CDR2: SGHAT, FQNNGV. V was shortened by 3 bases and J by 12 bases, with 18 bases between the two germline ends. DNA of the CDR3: TGTGCCAGCAGCTTCGGAGGCCCAACTTTATTGCAGTTCTTC. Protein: CASSFGGPTLLQFF.

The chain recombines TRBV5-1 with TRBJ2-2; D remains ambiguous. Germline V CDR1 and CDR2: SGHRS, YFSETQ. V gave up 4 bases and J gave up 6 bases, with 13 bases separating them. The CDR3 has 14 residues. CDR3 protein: CASSQNLGAGELFF. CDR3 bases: TGCGCCAGCAGCCAAAACCTTGGGGCCGGGGAGCTGTTTTTT.

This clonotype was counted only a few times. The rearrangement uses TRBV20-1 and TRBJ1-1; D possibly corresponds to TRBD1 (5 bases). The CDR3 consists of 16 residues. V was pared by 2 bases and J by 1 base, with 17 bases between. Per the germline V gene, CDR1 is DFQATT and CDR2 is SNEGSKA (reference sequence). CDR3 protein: CSARSRVGPGNTEAFF. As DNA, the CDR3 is TGCAGTGCTAGATCCCGGGTGGGGCCCGGGAACACTGAAGCTTTCTTT.

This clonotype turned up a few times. CDR3 nucleotides: TGTGCCAGCAGTTATACAGAGAAAGCTTTCTTT. Its protein product is CASSYTEKAFF. The chain uses TRBV12-3 or TRBV12-4 and TRBJ1-1; no clear D. Trimming removed 4 bases from V and 9 bases from J, with 9 bases in between. The CDR3 has 11 amino acids.

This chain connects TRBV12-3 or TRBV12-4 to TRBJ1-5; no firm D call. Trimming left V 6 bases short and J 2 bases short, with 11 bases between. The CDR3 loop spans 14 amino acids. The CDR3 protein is CASRIGRGNQPQHF. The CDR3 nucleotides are TGTGCCAGCAGAATAGGGAGGGGCAATCAGCCCCAGCATTTT.

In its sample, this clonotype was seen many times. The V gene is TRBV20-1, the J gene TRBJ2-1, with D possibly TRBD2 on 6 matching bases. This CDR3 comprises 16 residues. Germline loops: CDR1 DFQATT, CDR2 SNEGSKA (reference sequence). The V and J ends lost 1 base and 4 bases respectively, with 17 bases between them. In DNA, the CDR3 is TGCAGTGCTAGAGGAAGGGGAGGAGAACGATACAATGAGCAGTTCTTC. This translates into CSARGRGGERYNEQFF.

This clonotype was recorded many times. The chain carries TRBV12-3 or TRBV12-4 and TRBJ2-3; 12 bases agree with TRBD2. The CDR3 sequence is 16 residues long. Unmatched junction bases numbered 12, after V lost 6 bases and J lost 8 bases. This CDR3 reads CASRGTSGLPLGTQYF. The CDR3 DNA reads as TGTGCCAGCAGAGGGACTAGCGGGCTACCCTTGGGTACGCAGTATTTT.

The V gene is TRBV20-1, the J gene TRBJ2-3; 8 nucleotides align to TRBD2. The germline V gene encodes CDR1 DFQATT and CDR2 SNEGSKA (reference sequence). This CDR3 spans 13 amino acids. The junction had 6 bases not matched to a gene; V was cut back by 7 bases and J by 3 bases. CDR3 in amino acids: CSVREGQTDTQYF. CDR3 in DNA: TGCAGTGTACGGGAGGGCCAGACAGATACGCAGTATTTT.

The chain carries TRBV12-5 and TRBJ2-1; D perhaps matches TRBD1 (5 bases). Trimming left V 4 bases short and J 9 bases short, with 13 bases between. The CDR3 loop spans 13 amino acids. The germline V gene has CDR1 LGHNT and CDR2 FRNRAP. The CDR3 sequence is CASGWIGAGEQFF. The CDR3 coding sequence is TGTGCTAGTGGTTGGATAGGGGCTGGTGAGCAGTTCTTC.

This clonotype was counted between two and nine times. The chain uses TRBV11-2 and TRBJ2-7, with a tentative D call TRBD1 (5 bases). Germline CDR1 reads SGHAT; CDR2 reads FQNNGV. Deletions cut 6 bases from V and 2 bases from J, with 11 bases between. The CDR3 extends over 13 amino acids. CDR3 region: CASRYRFPYEQYF. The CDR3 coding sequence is TGTGCCAGCAGATACAGGTTTCCCTACGAGCAGTACTTC.

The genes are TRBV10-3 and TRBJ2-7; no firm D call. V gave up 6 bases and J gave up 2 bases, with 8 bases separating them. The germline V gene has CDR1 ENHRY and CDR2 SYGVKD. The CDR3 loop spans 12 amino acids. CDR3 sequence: CAIRGATYEQYF. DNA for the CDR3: TGTGCCATCAGAGGCGCGACCTACGAGCAGTACTTC.

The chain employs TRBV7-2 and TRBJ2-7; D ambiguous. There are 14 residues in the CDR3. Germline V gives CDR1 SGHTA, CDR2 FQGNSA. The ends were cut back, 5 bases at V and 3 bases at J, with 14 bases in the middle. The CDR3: CASSPDGKRYEQYF. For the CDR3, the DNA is TGTGCCAGCAGCCCCGACGGAAAACGCTACGAGCAGTACTTC.

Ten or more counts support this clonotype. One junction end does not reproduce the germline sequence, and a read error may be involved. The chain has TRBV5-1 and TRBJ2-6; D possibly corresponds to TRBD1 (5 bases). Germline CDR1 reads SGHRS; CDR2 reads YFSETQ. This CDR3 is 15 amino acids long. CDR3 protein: CASSSQGAGANVLTF. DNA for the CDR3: TGTGCCAGCAGTTCTCAGGGCGCTGGGGCCAACGTCCTGACTTTC.

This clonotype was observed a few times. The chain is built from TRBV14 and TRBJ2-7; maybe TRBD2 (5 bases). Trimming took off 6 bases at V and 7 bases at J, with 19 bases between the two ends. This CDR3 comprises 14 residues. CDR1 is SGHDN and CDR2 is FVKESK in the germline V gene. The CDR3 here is CASRPSGGYGEQYF. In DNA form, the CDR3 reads TGTGCCAGCAGGCCTTCAGGAGGCTATGGTGAGCAGTACTTC.

The CDR3 reads CASSLSSGQGNTEAFF. The CDR3, as DNA: TGTGCCAGCTCGCTCTCCTCGGGACAAGGAAACACTGAAGCTTTCTTT. V usage is TRBV18 and J usage is TRBJ1-1; D is possibly TRBD1 (6 bases). V was clipped by 6 bases and J by 2 bases, with 19 bases between them. The CDR3 length is 16 residues. Germline CDR1 is KGHSH and CDR2 is LQKENI. The entire variable domain, with the rest obtained from reference TRBV18 and TRBJ1-1, is as follows: NAGVMQNPRHLVRRRGQEARLRCSPMKGHSHVYWYRQLPEEGLKFMVYLQKENIIDESGMPKERFSAEFPKEGPSILRIQQVVRGDSAAYFCASSLSSGQGNTEAFFGQGTRLTVV.

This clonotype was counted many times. CDR3 loop: CASSLRGQPYNEQFF. DNA for the CDR3: TGTGCCAGCAGCTTAAGGGGGCAGCCCTACAATGAGCAGTTCTTC. V usage is TRBV7-3 and J usage is TRBJ2-1; D may be TRBD1 (6 bases). V was cut by 1 base and J by 2 bases, with 9 bases left in between. Germline V CDR1 and CDR2: SGHTA, FQGTGA. This CDR3 region has 15 residues.

CDR3 region: CASSAQQESNQPQHF. The DNA of the CDR3 is TGTGCCAGCAGCGCCCAACAGGAAAGCAATCAGCCCCAGCATTTT. The V and J genes are TRBV9 and TRBJ1-5; a possible D gene is TRBD1 (5 bases). Trimming left V 3 bases short and J 1 base short, with 11 bases between. CDR3 length: 15 amino acids. CDR1 is SGDLS and CDR2 is YYNGEE in the germline V gene.

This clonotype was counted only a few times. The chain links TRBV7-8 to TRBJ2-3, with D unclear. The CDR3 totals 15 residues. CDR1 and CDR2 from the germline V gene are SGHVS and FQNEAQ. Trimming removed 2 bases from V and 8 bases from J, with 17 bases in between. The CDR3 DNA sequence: TGTGCCAGCAGCTTATGGGCAGAAACACCGGGTACGCAGTATTTT. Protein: CASSLWAETPGTQYF.

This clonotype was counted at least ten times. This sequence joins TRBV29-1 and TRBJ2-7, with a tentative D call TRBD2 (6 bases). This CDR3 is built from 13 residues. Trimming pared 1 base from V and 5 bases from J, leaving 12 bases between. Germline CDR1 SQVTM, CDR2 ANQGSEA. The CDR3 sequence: CSVEGAGRNEQYF. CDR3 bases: TGCAGCGTTGAAGGGGCAGGGAGGAACGAGCAGTACTTC.